The rows below give T cell receptor beta chains drawn from one sample of a study of blood T cell repertoires in COVID-19. TCRdb's table, derived via immunoSEQ multiplex PCR, lists solely in-frame clones and lacks some. The sample records about 140,000 clones, 82% being singletons. Specimen: peripheral blood. The source of these receptors is a woman over 75 with acute or convalescent COVID-19. Both conserved end residues are part of each CDR3. Each record gives: clone size, V gene, J gene, D gene, CDR3 protein, CDR3 DNA. D genes are given only for firm matches. The size of a clone is reported for some rows only, either as once, few or many, or as a class for expanded clones.

.	TRBV3-1/TRBV3-2	TRBJ2-3	TRBD2	CASSHQRGASDTQYF	TGTGCCAGCAGCCACCAGCGGGGAGCGAGCGATACGCAGTATTTT
.	TRBV28	TRBJ2-1	TRBD1	CASSFTPGQGVDEQFF	TGTGCCAGCAGTTTTACTCCGGGACAGGGAGTAGATGAGCAGTTCTTC
.	TRBV10-1	TRBJ2-2	.	CASSESRSPGELFF	TGCGCCAGCAGTGAGAGCAGGTCCCCCGGGGAGCTGTTTTTT
.	TRBV18	TRBJ2-7	.	CASSPSGLSTSYEQYF	TGTGCCAGCTCACCTTCAGGACTATCCACCTCCTACGAGCAGTACTTC
.	TRBV7-8	TRBJ1-4	TRBD1	CASSIRPGTGRRANEKLFF	TGTGCCAGCAGCATACGTCCCGGGACAGGCCGACGGGCTAATGAAAAACTGTTTTTT
once	TRBV28	TRBJ2-3	TRBD2	CASSLERGGTDTQYF	TGTGCCAGCAGTTTGGAGCGGGGGGGCACAGATACGCAGTATTTT
.	TRBV28	TRBJ1-6	.	CASRIKQGNSPLHF	TGTGCCAGCAGAATAAAACAGGGAAATTCACCCCTCCACTTT
medium-sized	TRBV27	TRBJ2-3	TRBD2	CASSQITSGKGADTQYF	TGTGCCAGCAGTCAAATTACTAGCGGGAAAGGCGCAGATACGCAGTATTTT
.	TRBV28	TRBJ2-3	.	CASPPRGQASDTQYF	TGTGCCAGCCCTCCCCGAGGGCAGGCCTCAGATACGCAGTATTTT
.	TRBV20-1	TRBJ2-2	TRBD2	CSASRLAANTGELFF	TGCAGTGCTAGTCGACTAGCGGCGAACACCGGGGAGCTGTTTTTT
few	TRBV4-1	TRBJ2-5	TRBD2	CASSQVAGGETQYF	TGCGCCAGCAGCCAAGTAGCGGGAGGAGAGACCCAGTACTTC
.	TRBV5-1	TRBJ2-5	.	CASSLGREETQYF	TGCGCCAGCAGCTTGGGCAGGGAAGAGACCCAGTACTTC
.	TRBV19	TRBJ2-1	TRBD2	CASNKREGLGEQFF	TGTGCCAGTAACAAGCGGGAGGGCCTCGGTGAGCAGTTCTTC
.	TRBV7-8	TRBJ2-2	.	CASSWRGRNTGELFF	TGTGCCAGCAGCTGGCGGGGGCGGAACACCGGGGAGCTGTTTTTT
.	TRBV15	TRBJ1-3	.	CATSRDQGTAGNTIYF	TGTGCCACCAGCAGAGATCAGGGAACGGCTGGAAACACCATATATTTT
.	TRBV6-6	TRBJ2-2	.	CASSSTELNTGELFF	TGTGCCAGCAGTTCGACAGAGCTGAACACCGGGGAGCTGTTTTTT
few	TRBV5-1	TRBJ2-1	TRBD1	CASRRGLSYNEQFF	TGCGCCAGCCGTAGGGGGCTATCCTACAATGAGCAGTTCTTC
few	TRBV27	TRBJ1-3	.	CASSPTWGVNKASGNTIYF	TGTGCCAGCAGCCCCACGTGGGGGGTAAACAAAGCCTCTGGAAACACCATATATTTT
once	TRBV11-2	TRBJ2-3	TRBD1	CASSSRGRRTGGTDTQYF	TGTGCCAGCAGCTCCCGGGGCAGGAGAACAGGGGGCACAGATACGCAGTATTTT
.	TRBV19	TRBJ2-6	.	CASSIAGYGPNVLTF	TGTGCCAGTAGTATAGCAGGGTACGGTCCCAACGTCCTGACTTTC
.	TRBV27	TRBJ2-7	TRBD2	CASSLIAGGPHEQYF	TGTGCCAGCAGTTTAATCGCGGGAGGGCCTCACGAGCAGTACTTC
.	TRBV2	TRBJ2-1	.	CATRAGNEQFF	TGTGCCACCAGGGCGGGAAATGAGCAGTTCTTC
.	TRBV10-3	TRBJ1-2	.	CAISAAGSNYGYTF	TGTGCCATCAGTGCAGCAGGGTCTAACTATGGCTACACCTTC
.	TRBV4-1	TRBJ2-3	.	CASSPGLGGPTDTQYF	TGCGCCAGCAGCCCGGGACTGGGGGGTCCCACAGATACGCAGTATTTT